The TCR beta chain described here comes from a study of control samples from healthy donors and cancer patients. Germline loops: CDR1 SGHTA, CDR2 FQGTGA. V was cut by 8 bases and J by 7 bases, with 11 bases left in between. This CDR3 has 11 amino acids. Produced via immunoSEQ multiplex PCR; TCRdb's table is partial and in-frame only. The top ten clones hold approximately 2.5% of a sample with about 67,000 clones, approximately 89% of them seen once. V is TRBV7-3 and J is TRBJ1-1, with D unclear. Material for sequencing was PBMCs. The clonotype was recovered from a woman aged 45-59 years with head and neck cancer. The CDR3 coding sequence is TGTGCCAGCCGAGTCGAGTTTGAAGCTTTCTTT. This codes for CASRVEFEAFF.